A selection of T cell receptor beta chains follows, all from one sample in a study of shared clonotypes between healthy human individuals. Clones were read by immunoSEQ multiplex PCR, and TCRdb kept only the in-frame ones, dropping some. The data hold 2 million to 2.5 million clones, with 85% to 95% observed a single time. The source material was naive CD4+ T cells from PBMCs. Receptor source: a man younger than 35 in good health. Some clones in this sample may be carry-over from other donors' samples. Each CDR3 is given with its conserved first and last residue. A D gene is named only where the DNA matches it firmly. Clone size is not always given. Where it is, it says once, few, many or a class for expanded clones.

TRBJ1-4,-,-,TRBV5-1,CASSGDGATNEKLFF,TGCGCCAGCAGCGGGGACGGCGCAACTAATGAAAAACTGTTTTTT
TRBJ1-2,once,-,TRBV6-5,CASSLSGLYGYTF,TGTGCCAGCAGTCTCTCCGGACTCTATGGCTACACCTTC
TRBJ1-1,-,-,TRBV5-1,CASSLVVGFMNTEAFF,TGCGCCAGCAGCTTGGTTGTGGGGTTTATGAACACTGAAGCTTTCTTT
TRBJ2-3,-,-,TRBV6-5,CASRLSEGADTQYF,TGTGCCAGCAGGTTAAGCGAGGGAGCAGATACGCAGTATTTT
TRBJ1-1,-,-,TRBV15,CATSRDRFTEAFF,TGTGCCACCAGCAGAGATAGATTCACTGAAGCTTTCTTT
TRBJ2-1,-,-,TRBV25-1,CASSDATLGADEQFF,TGTGCCAGCAGTGACGCCACCCTAGGGGCCGATGAGCAGTTCTTC
TRBJ2-5,-,-,TRBV7-3,CASSFDSLETQYF,TGTGCCAGCAGCTTTGACTCCCTGGAGACCCAGTACTTC
TRBJ2-1,-,TRBD2,TRBV9,CASSPRAGGPSNEQFF,TGTGCCAGCAGCCCAAGAGCGGGAGGGCCAAGCAATGAGCAGTTCTTC
TRBJ2-1,-,-,TRBV13,CASSLSAVGYNEQFF,TGTGCCAGCAGCTTATCGGCCGTGGGGTACAATGAGCAGTTCTTC
TRBJ1-5,-,TRBD1,TRBV28,CASSTPDRGGQPQHF,TGTGCCAGCAGTACCCCGGACAGGGGAGGACAGCCCCAGCATTTT